The clone carrying this T cell receptor beta chain came up many times. Its antigen is currently unknown. This sample stems from a study of identical twins. The CDR3 sequence is 17 residues long. Losses at the gene ends were 0 bases for V and 3 bases for J; bases not matched to a gene: 10. The V gene's germline CDR1 is SGHRS and CDR2 YFSETQ. Every donor was a healthy Caucasian. Template switching supplied a universal primer site; unique molecular identifiers were carried on the cDNA. MiXCR, applied by TCRdb to the 5' RACE reads, yields one record per CDR3 protein. The sample has 200,000 to 250,000 distinct CDR3 sequences; around 6.6% are singletons. General study findings and limits: Reduced insertions were recorded for abundant cord blood beta clonotypes, with no such pattern in memory repertoires.

These data were also filed under a second study, of yellow fever vaccine responses in identical twins.

Sequencing was performed on memory (CD45RO+) T cells sorted from blood. The sequence came from a woman between 18 and 29 years old in good health. This sequence joins TRBV5-1 and TRBJ2-7; 9 positions agree with TRBD2. The CDR3 sequence is CASSLASYSGSNYEQYF. CDR3 sequence (DNA): TGCGCCAGCAGCTTGGCCTCATATAGCGGGAGTAACTACGAGCAGTACTTC.